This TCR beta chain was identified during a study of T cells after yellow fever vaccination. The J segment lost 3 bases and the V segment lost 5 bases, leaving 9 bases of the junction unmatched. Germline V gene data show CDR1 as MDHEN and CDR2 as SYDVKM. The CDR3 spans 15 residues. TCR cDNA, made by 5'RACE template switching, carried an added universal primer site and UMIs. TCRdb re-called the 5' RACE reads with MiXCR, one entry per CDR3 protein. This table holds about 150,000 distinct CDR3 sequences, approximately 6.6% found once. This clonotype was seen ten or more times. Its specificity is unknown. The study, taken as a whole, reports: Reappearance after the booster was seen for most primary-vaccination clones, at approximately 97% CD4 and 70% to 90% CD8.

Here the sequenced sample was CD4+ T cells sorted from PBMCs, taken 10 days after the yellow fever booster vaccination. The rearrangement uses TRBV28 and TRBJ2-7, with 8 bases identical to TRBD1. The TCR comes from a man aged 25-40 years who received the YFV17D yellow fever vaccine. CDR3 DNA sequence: TGTGCCAGCAGTCCAGGTGGGACAGGCCTCTACGAGCAGTACTTC. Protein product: CASSPGGTGLYEQYF.